These 21 T cell receptor beta chains share one sample of origin, sequenced in a study of yellow fever vaccine responses in identical twins. TCRdb independently ran MiXCR on the RT-PCR reads; one entry per CDR3 protein. The data contain approximately 5,000 distinct CDR3 sequences, about three quarters of them singletons. The material sequenced was T cells from blood (PBMCs), unsorted or a sorted subset (not recorded which), taken before or after yellow fever vaccination (not recorded which). Receptors were obtained from a woman between 18 and 29 years old who received the yellow fever vaccine.

The rearrangement links TRBV28 to TRBJ1-5; unclear D gene. CDR1 and CDR2 from the germline V gene are MDHEN and SYDVKM. The CDR3 is 12 residues long. V dropped 1 base and J dropped 3 bases, with 1 base sitting between them. CDR3 coding DNA: TGTGCCAGCAGTTTATACAATCAGCCCCAGCATTTT. It translates to CASSLYNQPQHF.

The CDR3 DNA reads TGCAGTGCTAGAGATAATGGGGCCTCACCCCTCCACTTT. Translating it yields CSARDNGASPLHF. The V gene is TRBV20-1, the J gene TRBJ1-6, with a weak D call TRBD1 (5 bases). The CDR3 length is 13 residues. Trimming shortened V by 0 bases and J by 10 bases, and 10 bases separated the two germline ends. CDR1 is DFQATT and CDR2 is SNEGSKA in the germline V gene (reference sequence).

This clonotype was seen a single time. The chain combines TRBV9 with TRBJ2-7; D ambiguous. The V and J ends lost 2 bases and 3 bases respectively, with 12 bases between them. In germline, CDR1 is SGDLS, CDR2 YYNGEE. This CDR3 has 14 residues. CDR3 nucleotide sequence: TGTGCCAGCAGCGTCTCGGATGGGTACTACGAGCAGTACTTC. Encoded protein: CASSVSDGYYEQYF.

The chain couples TRBV4-2 to TRBJ2-3, with D unresolved. The CDR3 covers 18 residues. Germline CDR1 reads LGHNA; CDR2 reads YNFKEQ. V lost 0 bases to trimming and J lost 4 bases, with 20 bases between them. CDR3 in DNA: TGTGCCAGCAGCCAAGATTCCGTTCGTAGTCTAAGGGCAGATACGCAGTATTTT. Its translation is CASSQDSVRSLRADTQYF.

The gene calls are TRBV18 and TRBJ2-3; TRBD2 aligns across 12 bases. This CDR3 has 16 residues. Germline assignment: CDR1 KGHSH and CDR2 LQKENI. V was clipped by 5 bases and J by 3 bases; unmatched bases: 6. The CDR3 region is CASSRTSGISTDTQYF. The CDR3 nucleotides are TGTGCCAGCTCAAGGACTAGCGGGATCTCGACAGATACGCAGTATTTT.

This clonotype was seen only a few times. The rearrangement joins TRBV6-2 or TRBV6-3 to TRBJ1-4; 8 bases line up with TRBD1. Losses at the gene ends were 7 bases for V and 7 bases for J; bases not matched to a gene: 11. In germline, CDR1 is MNHEY, CDR2 SVGEGT. The CDR3 is 15 amino acids. CDR3 sequence: CASTSSEDRAEKLFF. The CDR3 DNA is TGTGCCAGCACAAGCAGCGAGGACAGGGCTGAAAAACTGTTTTTT.

This clonotype was recorded once. The chain uses TRBV5-1 and TRBJ2-3, with D possibly TRBD2 on 6 matching bases. In germline, CDR1 is SGHRS, CDR2 YFSETQ. This CDR3 is built from 15 residues. The germline V and J ends were trimmed by 0 bases and 3 bases, with 11 bases remaining between them. The CDR3 DNA reads as TGCGCCAGCAGCTTGGGACTAGGGGTGACAGATACGCAGTATTTT. Amino acid sequence: CASSLGLGVTDTQYF.

A few counts support this clonotype. The V call is TRBV29-1, the J call TRBJ1-2; 7 nucleotides match TRBD1. The germline V gene has CDR1 SQVTM and CDR2 ANQGSEA. This CDR3 comprises 15 residues. Losses at the gene ends were 6 bases for V and 1 base for J; bases not matched to a gene: 11. CDR3 bases: TGCAGCGTCGCGAGAGACAGGGAACTTAACTATGGCTACACCTTC. Encoded protein: CSVARDRELNYGYTF. The full variable domain, with the rest looked up from reference TRBV29-1 and TRBJ1-2, is SAVISQKPSRDICQRGTSLTIQCQVDSQVTMMFWYRQQPGQSLTLIATANQGSEATYESGFVIDKFPISRPNLTFSTLTVSNMSPEDSSIYLCSVARDRELNYGYTFGSGTRLTVV.

V and J are TRBV29-1 and TRBJ2-4; 8 bases are shared with TRBD1. Losses at the gene ends were 3 bases for V and 6 bases for J; bases not matched to a gene: 4. Germline values: CDR1 SQVTM, CDR2 ANQGSEA. CDR3 length equals 13 residues. The CDR3, as DNA: TGCAGCGTTGATTCAGGGACAGGAAACATTCAGTACTTC. It encodes CSVDSGTGNIQYF.

This clonotype has more than one count but fewer than ten. The rearrangement links TRBV28 to TRBJ1-2; 9 bases match TRBD1. Germline CDR1 reads MDHEN; CDR2 reads SYDVKM. The CDR3 is made up of 14 amino acids. V lost 2 bases and J lost 3; bases outside the gene matches: 1. CDR3 sequence reads: CASSLDRGDYGYTF. CDR3 sequence (DNA): TGTGCCAGCAGTTTAGACAGGGGGGACTATGGCTACACCTTC.

V is TRBV28 and J is TRBJ2-7; 7 bases map to TRBD2. V dropped 2 bases and J dropped 3; count of bases not matched to a gene: 4. CDR1 is MDHEN, CDR2 SYDVKM, per germline. The CDR3 covers 14 residues. In DNA, the CDR3 is TGTGCCAGCAGTTTACTAGCGGAGCTCTACGAGCAGTACTTC. This encodes CASSLLAELYEQYF.

The chain carries TRBV15 and TRBJ1-5; no clear D. The CDR3 is 13 residues long. V was cut by 1 base and J by 5 bases, with 6 bases left in between. Germline V gives CDR1 LNHNV, CDR2 YYDKDF (reference sequence). As DNA, the CDR3 is TGTGCCACCAGCAGAGTAAGGGATCAGCCCCAGCATTTT. It translates to CATSRVRDQPQHF.

The rearrangement links TRBV14 to TRBJ2-1; D remains ambiguous. Germline V gene sequence: CDR1 SGHDN, CDR2 FVKESK. Trimming left V 1 base short and J 4 bases short, with 8 bases between. The CDR3 spans 14 residues. In DNA form, the CDR3 reads TGTGCCAGCAGCCAAGGTTGGGTATACAATGAGCAGTTCTTC. This translates into CASSQGWVYNEQFF. Filled out from reference TRBV14 and TRBJ2-1, the complete variable domain reads EAGVTQFPSHSVIEKGQTVTLRCDPISGHDNLYWYRRVMGKEIKFLLHFVKESKQDESGMPNNRFLAERTGGTYSTLKVQPAELEDSGVYFCASSQGWVYNEQFFGPGTRLTVL.

The chain links TRBV11-3 to TRBJ2-7, with TRBD2 matching over 11 bases. The CDR3 contains 13 residues. The germline V gene has CDR1 SGHNT and CDR2 YENEEA. Trimming at V came to 5 bases and at J to 6 bases, leaving 3 bases not matched to a gene. This CDR3 is CASSIGLAGEQYF. CDR3 DNA sequence: TGTGCCAGCAGCATTGGACTAGCGGGCGAGCAGTACTTC.

The V and J genes are TRBV15 and TRBJ2-7; 8 nucleotides agree with TRBD1. Germline V lookup: CDR1 LNHNV, CDR2 YYDKDF (reference sequence). CDR3 size: 15 residues. The V and J ends lost 1 base and 3 bases, in that order; junction bases with no gene match: 5. As DNA, the CDR3 is TGTGCCACCAGCAGAGGGCAGGGGGCCGGCTACGAGCAGTACTTC. Protein sequence: CATSRGQGAGYEQYF.

The genes are TRBV11-1 and TRBJ2-7; D ambiguous. Trimming cost V 3 bases and J 2 bases, with 5 bases left between them. The CDR3 has 12 amino acids. Germline CDR1 is SGHAT and CDR2 is FQDESV (reference sequence). As DNA, the CDR3 is TGTGCCAGCAGCTTTTCCACCTACGAGCAGTACTTC. It is translated as CASSFSTYEQYF.

This clonotype was counted between two and nine times. This chain uses TRBV29-1 with TRBJ2-1; D may be TRBD2 (7 bases). Germline V CDR1 and CDR2: SQVTM, ANQGSEA. With 7 bases removed from V and 4 bases from J, the gap between germline ends came to 17 bases. The CDR3 spans 14 residues. The CDR3 sequence: CSASSGTLYNEQFF. In DNA form, the CDR3 reads TGCAGCGCCTCAAGCGGGACACTATACAATGAGCAGTTCTTC.

The chain employs TRBV29-1 and TRBJ2-1, with unresolved D. Germline V CDR1 and CDR2: SQVTM, ANQGSEA. The CDR3 is made up of 11 amino acids. Trimming pared 4 bases from V and 6 bases from J, leaving 7 bases between. CDR3 DNA sequence: TGCAGCGTTGGATTAGCCAATGAGCAGTTCTTC. This gives the protein CSVGLANEQFF.

V is TRBV11-1 and J is TRBJ1-6; D unclear. Germline assignment: CDR1 SGHAT and CDR2 FQDESV (reference sequence). The V end lost 4 bases, the J end lost 8 bases, and 12 bases lay between the germline ends. This CDR3 is 14 amino acids long. The CDR3 sequence: CASSWYGEDSPLHF. The CDR3 bases are TGTGCCAGCAGCTGGTATGGGGAGGATTCACCCCTCCACTTT.

This chain connects TRBV20-1 to TRBJ2-5; TRBD1 agrees at 7 bases. Germline V gene sequence: CDR1 DFQATT, CDR2 SNEGSKA (reference sequence). Germline trimming cut 7 bases from V and 4 bases from J; bases unmatched to any gene: 6. This CDR3 is built from 12 residues. The DNA for the CDR3 is TGCAGTGGGATGACAGGGTCAGAGACCCAGTACTTC. Translation gives CSGMTGSETQYF.

The V gene is TRBV5-1, the J gene TRBJ2-3; 7 bases align to TRBD2. Per the germline V gene, CDR1 is SGHRS and CDR2 is YFSETQ. This CDR3 is built from 14 residues. V lost 0 bases, J lost 5 bases, and 3 bases stayed unmatched. The CDR3 sequence: CASSLVGEGDTQYF. The CDR3 DNA follows: TGCGCCAGCAGCTTGGTCGGGGAGGGAGATACGCAGTATTTT. Looking up the rest from reference TRBV5-1 and TRBJ2-3 gives the full variable domain: KAGVTQTPRYLIKTRGQQVTLSCSPISGHRSVSWYQQTPGQGLQFLFEYFSETQRNKGNFPGRFSGRQFSNSRSEMNVSTLELGDSALYLCASSLVGEGDTQYFGPGTRLTVL.